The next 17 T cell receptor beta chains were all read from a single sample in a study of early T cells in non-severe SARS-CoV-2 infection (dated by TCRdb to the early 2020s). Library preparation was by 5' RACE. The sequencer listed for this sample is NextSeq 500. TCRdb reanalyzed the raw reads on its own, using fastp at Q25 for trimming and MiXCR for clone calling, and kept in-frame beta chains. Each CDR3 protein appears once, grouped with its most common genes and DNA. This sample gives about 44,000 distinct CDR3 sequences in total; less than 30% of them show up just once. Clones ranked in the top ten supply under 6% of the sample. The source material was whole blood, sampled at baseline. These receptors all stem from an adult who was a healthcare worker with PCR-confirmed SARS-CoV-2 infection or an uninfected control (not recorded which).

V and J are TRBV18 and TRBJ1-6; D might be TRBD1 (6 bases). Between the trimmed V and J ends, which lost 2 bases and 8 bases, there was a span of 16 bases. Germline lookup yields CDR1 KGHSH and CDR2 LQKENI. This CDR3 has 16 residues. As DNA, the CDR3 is TGTGCCAGCTCACCATACACAGGGTCCGCCGATTCACCCCTCCACTTT. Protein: CASSPYTGSADSPLHF.

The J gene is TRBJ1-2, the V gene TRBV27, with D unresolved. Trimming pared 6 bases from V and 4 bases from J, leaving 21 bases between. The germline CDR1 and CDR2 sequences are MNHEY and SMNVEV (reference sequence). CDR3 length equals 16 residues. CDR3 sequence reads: CASSPDRRAAGYGYTF. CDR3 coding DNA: TGTGCCAGCAGCCCCGACCGACGGGCGGCTGGCTATGGCTACACCTTC.

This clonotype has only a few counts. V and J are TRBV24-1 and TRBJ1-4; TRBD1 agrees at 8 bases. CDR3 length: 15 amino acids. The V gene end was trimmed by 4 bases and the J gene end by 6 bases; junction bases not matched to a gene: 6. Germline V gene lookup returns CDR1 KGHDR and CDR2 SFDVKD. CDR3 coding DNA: TGTGCCACCAGTGACCCGGACAGGGAACATGAAAAACTGTTTTTT. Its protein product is CATSDPDREHEKLFF.

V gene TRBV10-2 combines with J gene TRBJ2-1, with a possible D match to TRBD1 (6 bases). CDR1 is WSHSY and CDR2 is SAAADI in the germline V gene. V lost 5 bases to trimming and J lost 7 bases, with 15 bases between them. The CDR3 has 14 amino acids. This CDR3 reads CASSPLDRKNEQFF. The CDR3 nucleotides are TGCGCCAGCAGTCCCCTAGACAGGAAAAATGAGCAGTTCTTC.

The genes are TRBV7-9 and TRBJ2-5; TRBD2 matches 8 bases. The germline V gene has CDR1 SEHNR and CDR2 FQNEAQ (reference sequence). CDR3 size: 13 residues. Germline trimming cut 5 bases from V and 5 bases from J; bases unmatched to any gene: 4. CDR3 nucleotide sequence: TGTGCCAGCAGCAGTCCGGGAGGGGAGACCCAGTACTTC. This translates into CASSSPGGETQYF.

The CDR3 region is CASSRAGSSSYNEQFF. As DNA, the CDR3 is TGTGCCAGCAGCCGCGCCGGTTCCAGCTCCTACAATGAGCAGTTCTTC. The genes are TRBV6-2 or TRBV6-3 and TRBJ2-1; D remains unclear. Germline values: CDR1 MNHEY, CDR2 SVGEGT. The CDR3 spans 16 residues. Trimming removed 6 bases from V and 0 bases from J, with 15 bases in between.

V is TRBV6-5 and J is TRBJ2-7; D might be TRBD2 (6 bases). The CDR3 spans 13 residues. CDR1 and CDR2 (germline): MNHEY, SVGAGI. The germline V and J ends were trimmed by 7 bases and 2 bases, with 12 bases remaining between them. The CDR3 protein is CASISEGTYEQYF. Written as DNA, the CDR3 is TGTGCCAGCATATCGGAGGGTACCTACGAGCAGTACTTC.

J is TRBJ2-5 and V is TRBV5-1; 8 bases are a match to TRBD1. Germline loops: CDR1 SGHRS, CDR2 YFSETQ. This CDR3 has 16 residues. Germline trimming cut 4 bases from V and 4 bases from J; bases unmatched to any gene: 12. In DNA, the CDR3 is TGCGCCAGCAGCCTCGGACAGGGACCCCAATTAGAGACCCAGTACTTC. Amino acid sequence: CASSLGQGPQLETQYF.

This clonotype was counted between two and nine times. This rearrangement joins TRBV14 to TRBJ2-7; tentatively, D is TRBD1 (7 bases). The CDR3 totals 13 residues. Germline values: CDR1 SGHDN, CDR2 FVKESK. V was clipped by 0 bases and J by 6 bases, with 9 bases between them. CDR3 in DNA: TGTGCCAGCAGCCAAGATCAGGGGGGCGAGCAGTACTTC. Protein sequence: CASSQDQGGEQYF. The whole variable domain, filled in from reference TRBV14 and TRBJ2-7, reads EAGVTQFPSHSVIEKGQTVTLRCDPISGHDNLYWYRRVMGKEIKFLLHFVKESKQDESGMPNNRFLAERTGGTYSTLKVQPAELEDSGVYFCASSQDQGGEQYFGPGTRLTVT.

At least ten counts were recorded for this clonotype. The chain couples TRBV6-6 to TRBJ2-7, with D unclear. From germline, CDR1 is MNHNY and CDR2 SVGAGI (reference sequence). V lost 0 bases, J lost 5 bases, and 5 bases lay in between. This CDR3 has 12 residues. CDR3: CASSYSIHEQYF. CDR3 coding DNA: TGTGCCAGCAGTTACTCGATCCACGAGCAGTACTTC.

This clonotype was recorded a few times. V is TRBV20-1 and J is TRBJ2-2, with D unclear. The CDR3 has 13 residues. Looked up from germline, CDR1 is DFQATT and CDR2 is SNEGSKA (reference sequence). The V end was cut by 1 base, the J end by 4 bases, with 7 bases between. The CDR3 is CSARALATGELFF. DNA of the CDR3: TGCAGTGCTAGAGCGTTAGCCACCGGGGAGCTGTTTTTT.

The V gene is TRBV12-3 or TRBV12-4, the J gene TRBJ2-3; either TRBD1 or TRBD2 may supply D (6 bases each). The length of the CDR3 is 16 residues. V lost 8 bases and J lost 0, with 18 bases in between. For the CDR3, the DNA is TGTGCCAGCTCCCGGCCGGGGGCGGGGAGCACAGATACGCAGTATTTT. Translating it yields CASSRPGAGSTDTQYF.

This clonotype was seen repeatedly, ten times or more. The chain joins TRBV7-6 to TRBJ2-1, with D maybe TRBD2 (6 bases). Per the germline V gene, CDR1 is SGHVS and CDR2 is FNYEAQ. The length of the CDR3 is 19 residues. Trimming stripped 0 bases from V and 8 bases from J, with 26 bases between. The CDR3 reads CASSLASGLGRGEAYEQFF. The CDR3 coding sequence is TGTGCCAGCAGCTTAGCCTCCGGTCTCGGGCGAGGGGAGGCGTATGAGCAGTTCTTC.

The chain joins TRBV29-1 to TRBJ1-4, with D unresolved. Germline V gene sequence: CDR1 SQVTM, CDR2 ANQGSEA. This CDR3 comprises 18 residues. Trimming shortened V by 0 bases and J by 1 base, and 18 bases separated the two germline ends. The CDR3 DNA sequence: TGCAGCGTTGAAGATCGAAGCGGAAGGGCTGGAACTAATGAAAAACTGTTTTTT. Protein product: CSVEDRSGRAGTNEKLFF. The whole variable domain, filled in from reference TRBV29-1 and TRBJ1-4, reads SAVISQKPSRDICQRGTSLTIQCQVDSQVTMMFWYRQQPGQSLTLIATANQGSEATYESGFVIDKFPISRPNLTFSTLTVSNMSPEDSSIYLCSVEDRSGRAGTNEKLFFGSGTQLSVL.

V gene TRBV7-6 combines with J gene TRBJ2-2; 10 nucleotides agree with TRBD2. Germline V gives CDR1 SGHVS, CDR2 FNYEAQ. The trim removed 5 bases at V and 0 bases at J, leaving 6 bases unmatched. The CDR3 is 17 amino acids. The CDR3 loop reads CASSQKGLAANTGELFF. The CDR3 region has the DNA TGTGCCAGCAGCCAGAAAGGACTAGCGGCGAACACCGGGGAGCTGTTTTTT.

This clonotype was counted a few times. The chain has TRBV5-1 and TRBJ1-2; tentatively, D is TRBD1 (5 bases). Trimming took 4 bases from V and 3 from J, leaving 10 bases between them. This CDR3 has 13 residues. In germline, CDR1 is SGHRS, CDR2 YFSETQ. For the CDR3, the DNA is TGCGCCAGCAGCCCCGGACAAGACTATGGCTACACCTTC. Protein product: CASSPGQDYGYTF.

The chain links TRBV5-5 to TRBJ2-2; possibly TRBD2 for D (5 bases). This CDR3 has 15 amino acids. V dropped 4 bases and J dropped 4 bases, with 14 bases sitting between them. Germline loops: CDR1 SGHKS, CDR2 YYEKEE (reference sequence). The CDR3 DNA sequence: TGTGCCAGCAGCCGAGGGCTGGCCGCCACCGGGGAGCTGTTTTTT. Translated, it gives CASSRGLAATGELFF.